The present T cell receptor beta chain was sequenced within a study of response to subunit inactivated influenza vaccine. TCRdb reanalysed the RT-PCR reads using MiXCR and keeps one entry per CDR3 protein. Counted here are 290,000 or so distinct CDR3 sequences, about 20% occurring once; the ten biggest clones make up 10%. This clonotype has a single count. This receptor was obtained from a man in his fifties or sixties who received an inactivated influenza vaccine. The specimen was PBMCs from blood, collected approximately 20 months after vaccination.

This CDR3 reads CASHSEITEAFF. CDR3 coding DNA: TGTGCCAGCCATTCAGAGATCACTGAAGCTTTCTTT. The genes are TRBV7-2 and TRBJ1-1; no reliable D call. The CDR3 is 12 residues long. Trimming left V 8 bases short and J 4 bases short, with 11 bases between. In germline, CDR1 is SGHTA, CDR2 FQGNSA.